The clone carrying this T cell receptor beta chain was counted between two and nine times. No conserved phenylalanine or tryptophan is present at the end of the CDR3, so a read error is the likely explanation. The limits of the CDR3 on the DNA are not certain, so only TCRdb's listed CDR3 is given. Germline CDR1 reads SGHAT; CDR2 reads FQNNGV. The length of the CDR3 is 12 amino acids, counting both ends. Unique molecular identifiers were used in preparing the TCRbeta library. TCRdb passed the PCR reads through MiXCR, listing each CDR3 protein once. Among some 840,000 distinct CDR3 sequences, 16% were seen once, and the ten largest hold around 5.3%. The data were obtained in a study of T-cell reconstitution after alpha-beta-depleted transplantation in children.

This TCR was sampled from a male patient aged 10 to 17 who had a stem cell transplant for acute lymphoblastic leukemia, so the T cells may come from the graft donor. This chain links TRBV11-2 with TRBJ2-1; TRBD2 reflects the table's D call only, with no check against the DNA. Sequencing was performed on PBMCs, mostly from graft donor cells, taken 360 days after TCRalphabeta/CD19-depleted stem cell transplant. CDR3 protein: CATISPKAGVGL.